The 18 T cell receptor beta chains listed next were all sequenced from one sample in a study of blood T cells in healthy people across ages. PCR was performed a second time for roughly 6 to 12 cycles using a sample-barcoded 5' primer and a J-beta primer mix. TCRdb redid the calling of the 5' RACE reads with MiXCR, one entry per CDR3 protein. The profile covers 760,000 or so distinct CDR3 sequences, with more than 20% appearing a single time and around 9.2% taken by the ten largest. The sample also formed part of further work on T cells of mothers and their children.

Sequenced sample: blood. The receptor source for this set is a boy aged 10-17 years in good health.

A few counts support this clonotype. The chain links TRBV11-2 to TRBJ2-3; D unclear. Trimming took off 0 bases at V and 4 bases at J, with 11 bases between the two ends. The CDR3 spans 15 residues. Germline V gene lookup returns CDR1 SGHAT and CDR2 FQNNGV. The CDR3 nucleotides are TGTGCCAGCAGCTTAGATGGGGTGGGCGCAGATACGCAGTATTTT. Encoded protein: CASSLDGVGADTQYF.

The V gene is TRBV7-2, the J gene TRBJ1-6; D ambiguous. The CDR3 sequence is 12 residues long. Per germline, CDR1 SGHTA and CDR2 FQGNSA. The V and J ends lost 5 bases and 12 bases respectively, with 11 bases between them. In nucleotides, the CDR3 is TGTGCCAGCAGCCTTCCACAGCGACCCCTCCACTTT. This translates into CASSLPQRPLHF.

The sample holds a few counts of this clonotype. The CDR3 end shows no conserved phenylalanine or tryptophan, and so a read error is likely. The chain combines TRBV6-1 with TRBJ2-5; 10 bases map to TRBD2. V was pared by 2 bases and J by 5 bases, with 8 bases of the junction left unmatched. The germline gives CDR1 MNHNS, CDR2 SASEGT. The CDR3 extends over 16 amino acids. The CDR3 reads CASSEYLAGALETQYI. Here the CDR3 DNA reads TGTGCCAGCAGTGAATATCTAGCGGGAGCGTTGGAGACCCAGTACATC.

This chain connects TRBV7-9 to TRBJ2-1; TRBD1 matches at 11 bases. Germline CDR1 is SEHNR and CDR2 is FQNEAQ (reference sequence). This CDR3 is 15 amino acids long. The V and J ends lost 5 bases and 5 bases, in that order; junction bases with no gene match: 5. The CDR3 loop reads CASSPGTGGNNEQFF. For the CDR3, the DNA is TGTGCCAGCAGCCCCGGGACAGGGGGTAACAATGAGCAGTTCTTC.

This clonotype was seen just once. This chain joins TRBV12-3 or TRBV12-4 and TRBJ1-2, with D maybe TRBD1 (6 bases). The CDR3 sequence is 14 residues long. V was shortened by 6 bases and J by 4 bases, with 15 bases between the two germline ends. CDR3 DNA sequence: TGTGCCAGCAGGGGACCCAGGGGAATCTATGGCTACACCTTC. Encoded protein: CASRGPRGIYGYTF.

This chain joins TRBV4-2 and TRBJ2-5, with 13 positions matching TRBD2. The DNA end is more similar to TRBJ2-1, so the J call may be wrong. CDR1 and CDR2 from the germline V gene are LGHNA and YNFKEQ. The CDR3 has 17 residues. In DNA, the CDR3 is TGTGCCAGCAGCCCGAGGACTAGCGGGGGCCTGAGGAATGAGCAGTTCTTC. Its translation is CASSPRTSGGLRNEQFF.

This rearrangement joins TRBV4-3 to TRBJ2-3, with D possibly TRBD2 on 5 matching bases. V shed 0 bases and J shed 0 bases, with 10 bases lying between them. This CDR3 spans 16 amino acids. Germline values: CDR1 LGHNA, CDR2 YSLEER. CDR3 residues: CASSQEIPGSTDTQYF. DNA for the CDR3: TGCGCCAGCAGCCAAGAAATACCGGGGAGCACAGATACGCAGTATTTT.

The rearrangement links TRBV6-5 to TRBJ2-7, with D possibly called TRBD1 or TRBD2 (5 bases each). This CDR3 has 15 residues. CDR1 is MNHEY and CDR2 is SVGAGI in the germline V gene. The V gene lost 6 bases and the J gene lost 4 bases, with 19 bases spanning the gap. This chain's CDR3 is CASRRLSGPLYEQYF. As DNA, the CDR3 is TGTGCCAGCAGACGCCTGTCGGGACCCCTTTACGAGCAGTACTTC.

V gene TRBV7-2 combines with J gene TRBJ2-3; D may be TRBD1 (6 bases). V gave up 4 bases and J gave up 4 bases, with 18 bases separating them. Germline loops: CDR1 SGHTA, CDR2 FQGNSA. The CDR3 consists of 16 residues. CDR3 residues: CASSSHWTPGADTQYF. For the CDR3, the DNA is TGTGCCAGCAGCTCCCACTGGACCCCAGGGGCAGATACGCAGTATTTT.

This rearrangement joins TRBV4-1 to TRBJ2-2; D might be TRBD2 (6 bases). In germline, CDR1 is MGHRA, CDR2 YSYEKL. This CDR3 spans 15 amino acids. Trimming left V 5 bases short and J 2 bases short, with 12 bases between. The CDR3 DNA reads TGCGCCAGCAGCACGGGCGGGGTAAACACCGGGGAGCTGTTTTTT. It encodes CASSTGGVNTGELFF.

This clonotype came up a few times. J is TRBJ2-7 and V is TRBV6-2 or TRBV6-3; D call uncertain. TRBJ2-1 matches the DNA end more closely, so the J call is doubtful. CDR1 is MNHEY and CDR2 is SVGEGT in the germline V gene. The CDR3 loop spans 14 amino acids. The CDR3 bases are TGTGCCAGCAGTTCTCCTCAGGCCTACAATGAGCAGTTCTTC. Translating it yields CASSSPQAYNEQFF.

The chain has TRBV7-2 and TRBJ2-5; 8 bases are shared with TRBD1. The J call may be mistaken, given a closer DNA end match to TRBJ2-7. This CDR3 is 15 amino acids long. CDR1 and CDR2 from the germline V gene are SGHTA and FQGNSA. CDR3 nucleotide sequence: TGTGCCAGCAGCCCGTGGGACAGGCCTATGGACGAGCAGTACTTC. This gives the protein CASSPWDRPMDEQYF.

The rearrangement uses TRBV12-5 and TRBJ2-6; D could derive from TRBD1 or TRBD2 (5 bases each). The V end lost 3 bases, the J end lost 2 bases, and 8 bases lay between the germline ends. Germline values: CDR1 LGHNT, CDR2 FRNRAP. This CDR3 has 15 residues. Here the CDR3 reads CASGFQGAGANVLTF. The CDR3 coding sequence is TGTGCTAGTGGTTTCCAGGGAGCTGGGGCCAACGTCCTGACTTTC. The full variable domain, completed using reference TRBV12-5 and TRBJ2-6, is DARVTQTPRHKVTEMGQEVTMRCQPILGHNTVFWYRQTMMQGLELLAYFRNRAPLDDSGMPKDRFSAEMPDATLATLKIQPSEPRDSAVYFCASGFQGAGANVLTFGAGSRLTVL.

This clonotype was recorded a few times. This chain uses TRBV4-1 with TRBJ2-2, with 7 positions matching TRBD1. The CDR3 consists of 15 residues. After removal of 2 bases from V and 5 bases from J, the junction contained 5 bases not matched to a gene. Germline V lookup: CDR1 MGHRA, CDR2 YSYEKL. The CDR3: CASSQWPGGTGELFF. For the CDR3, the DNA is TGCGCCAGCAGCCAATGGCCAGGGGGAACCGGGGAGCTGTTTTTT.

This clonotype showed up just a few times. The CDR3 loop reads CATSSRGTDSNQPQHF. CDR3 coding DNA: TGTGCCACCAGTTCCCGCGGGACAGATAGCAATCAGCCCCAGCATTTT. This chain uses TRBV24-1 with TRBJ1-5, with 7 positions matching TRBD1. The germline V gene encodes CDR1 KGHDR and CDR2 SFDVKD. The trim removed 6 bases at V and 0 bases at J, leaving 7 bases unmatched. This CDR3 spans 16 amino acids.

Worth noting for this clonotype: No conserved phenylalanine or tryptophan is present at the end of the CDR3, so a read error is the likely explanation. The J gene is TRBJ1-4, the V gene TRBV7-9; 7 bases fit TRBD1. Germline CDR1 is SEHNR and CDR2 is FQNEAQ (reference sequence). Trimming removed 5 bases from V and 5 bases from J; junction bases left unmatched: 5. CDR3 length: 14 amino acids. The CDR3 nucleotides read TGTGCCAGCAGCCTGGGACAGAAAAATGAAAAACTGTTTTCT. It translates to CASSLGQKNEKLFS.

CDR3 amino acids: CSARDSREVSETQYF. The CDR3 DNA follows: TGCAGTGCTAGAGATTCGAGGGAGGTTTCAGAGACCCAGTACTTC. The genes are TRBV20-1 and TRBJ2-5, with D maybe TRBD2 (6 bases). The V gene lost 0 bases and the J gene lost 4 bases, with 15 bases spanning the gap. Germline V gene data show CDR1 as DFQATT and CDR2 as SNEGSKA (reference sequence). This CDR3 contains 15 residues.

V gene TRBV28 combines with J gene TRBJ1-5, with D perhaps matching TRBD1 (5 bases). Per the germline V gene, CDR1 is MDHEN and CDR2 is SYDVKM. Trimming took off 6 bases at V and 2 bases at J, with 14 bases between the two ends. The CDR3 is 15 amino acids. The CDR3 DNA sequence: TGTGCCAGCAGCCAGGCCTCGGGGGGCAATCAGCCCCAGCATTTT. It yields the protein CASSQASGGNQPQHF. Looking up the rest from reference TRBV28 and TRBJ1-5 gives the full variable domain: DVKVTQSSRYLVKRTGEKVFLECVQDMDHENMFWYRQDPGLGLRLIYFSYDVKMKEKGDIPEGYSVSREKKERFSLILESASTNQTSMYLCASSQASGGNQPQHFGDGTRLSIL.